Below are 27 T cell receptor beta chains sequenced from a single sample in a study of shared clonotypes between healthy human individuals. TCRdb's copy holds only in-frame clones and misses some; the assay was immunoSEQ multiplex PCR. The sample consists of some 2.4 million clones, 80% to 95% of them appearing once. Sequenced: naive CD4+ T cells from PBMCs. Subset defined: CD45RA+ positively selected. The receptors were sampled from a man in his late teens or twenties in good health. Some clones in this sample may be carry-over from other donors' samples.

The chain joins TRBV5-1 to TRBJ2-3, with TRBD2 matching over 14 bases. V was pared by 0 bases and J by 4 bases, with 10 bases of the junction left unmatched. The CDR3 consists of 19 residues. Germline V gene lookup returns CDR1 SGHRS and CDR2 YFSETQ. The CDR3 coding sequence is TGCGCCAGCAGCTTGGGACTAGCGGGAGGGCCTGGGCTCTCAGATACGCAGTATTTT. Protein sequence: CASSLGLAGGPGLSDTQYF.

This rearrangement joins TRBV15 to TRBJ1-5; no definite D call. Germline CDR1 and CDR2: LNHNV and YYDKDF (reference sequence). V was trimmed by 5 bases and J by 2 bases, leaving 25 bases between them. The CDR3 sequence is 19 residues long. The CDR3 sequence: CATSSDEWVGTAGNQPQHF. The CDR3 nucleotides read TGTGCCACCAGCTCAGATGAATGGGTGGGAACGGCCGGCAATCAGCCCCAGCATTTT.

V gene TRBV14 combines with J gene TRBJ1-1; possible D gene TRBD1, 6 bases. The germline V gene has CDR1 SGHDN and CDR2 FVKESK. This CDR3 is built from 18 residues. Trimming removed 4 bases from V and 1 base from J, with 22 bases in between. CDR3 sequence: CASSPNLRAVGANTEAFF. Written as DNA, the CDR3 is TGTGCCAGCAGCCCCAACCTCCGGGCTGTGGGGGCGAACACTGAAGCTTTCTTT.

The rearrangement links TRBV28 to TRBJ1-2; D is unresolved. This CDR3 contains 16 residues. Trimming cost V 5 bases and J 1 base, with 17 bases left between them. Germline assignment: CDR1 MDHEN and CDR2 SYDVKM. The CDR3: CASSILSGMGNYGYTF. CDR3 DNA: TGTGCCAGCAGTATTTTATCCGGGATGGGTAACTATGGCTACACCTTC.

This chain connects TRBV28 to TRBJ1-1; 8 bases map to TRBD1. The V segment lost 10 bases and the J segment 3 bases; nucleotides outside the gene matches: 13. Germline CDR1 and CDR2: MDHEN and SYDVKM. This CDR3 is 15 amino acids long. Written as DNA, the CDR3 is TGTGCCACGCAGCCAGGGGGCGCGGGCGACACTGAAGCTTTCTTT. It translates to CATQPGGAGDTEAFF.

The rearrangement joins TRBV7-8 to TRBJ1-2; D possibly corresponds to TRBD1 (6 bases). Germline CDR1 SGHVS, CDR2 FQNEAQ. The CDR3 has 16 residues. Trimming removed 5 bases from V and 4 bases from J, with 20 bases in between. The CDR3 DNA follows: TGTGCCAGCAGCACCTCGGGAGGGGGTGTGATCTATGGCTACACCTTC. As protein: CASSTSGGGVIYGYTF.

The chain is built from TRBV28 and TRBJ1-4, with D perhaps TRBD1 (5 bases). V was pared by 9 bases and J by 7 bases, with 18 bases between. Germline V gene lookup returns CDR1 MDHEN and CDR2 SYDVKM. This CDR3 comprises 14 residues. CDR3 coding DNA: TGTGCCAGTCGTTCGGGGGGGAGGAGTGAAAAACTGTTTTTT. Its translation is CASRSGGRSEKLFF.

Details on this clone: Other DNA variants within this sample encode the same CDR3. The chain links TRBV27 to TRBJ2-5; D is unresolved. CDR1 and CDR2 from the germline V gene are MNHEY and SMNVEV (reference sequence). Trimming pared 4 bases from V and 0 bases from J, leaving 6 bases between. The CDR3 loop spans 13 amino acids. The CDR3 bases are TGTGCCAGCAGTTCAATATACCAAGAGACCCAGTACTTC. Encoded protein: CASSSIYQETQYF.

V is TRBV27 and J is TRBJ1-1; D is perhaps TRBD1 (5 bases). CDR3 length equals 13 residues. V was clipped by 7 bases and J by 6 bases, with 15 bases between them. Germline V gives CDR1 MNHEY, CDR2 SMNVEV (reference sequence). The CDR3, as DNA: TGTGCCAGCACCTTGCGACGGGGCTCTGAAGCTTTCTTT. Protein product: CASTLRRGSEAFF.

The V and J genes are TRBV5-4 and TRBJ2-5, with a tentative D call TRBD1 (5 bases). This CDR3 comprises 14 residues. With 0 bases removed from V and 5 bases from J, the gap between germline ends came to 11 bases. The germline V gene has CDR1 SGHNT and CDR2 YYREEE (reference sequence). The CDR3: CASSLVGQGETQYF. The DNA for the CDR3 is TGTGCCAGCAGCTTGGTCGGGCAGGGCGAGACCCAGTACTTC.

This CDR3 reads CASSFMDRPTGELFF. As DNA, the CDR3 is TGTGCCAGCAGTTTTATGGATAGGCCTACCGGGGAGCTGTTTTTT. The chain joins TRBV28 to TRBJ2-2; D unclear. Germline CDR1 and CDR2: MDHEN and SYDVKM. CDR3 length: 15 residues. Trimming pared 3 bases from V and 5 bases from J, leaving 13 bases between.

The CDR3 loop is CASSQEFRGLEQYF. The CDR3 DNA sequence: TGCGCCAGCAGCCAAGAGTTCAGGGGGCTCGAGCAGTACTTC. V is TRBV4-3 and J is TRBJ2-7; 8 positions agree with TRBD1. This CDR3 spans 14 amino acids. Germline trimming cut 0 bases from V and 6 bases from J; bases unmatched to any gene: 4. Germline V gene sequence: CDR1 LGHNA, CDR2 YSLEER.

The DNA of the CDR3 is TGTGCCAGCAGCTTTTGGAGTTCCCTCAGAGAGACCCAGTACTTC. This translates into CASSFWSSLRETQYF. The chain carries TRBV5-6 and TRBJ2-5; D gene uncertain. Looked up from germline, CDR1 is SGHDT and CDR2 is YYEEEE. The CDR3 consists of 15 residues. The V gene lost 2 bases and the J gene lost 4 bases, with 15 bases spanning the gap.

The chain couples TRBV15 to TRBJ1-1; D is uncertain. The CDR3 covers 14 residues. V lost 4 bases to trimming and J lost 0 bases, with 9 bases between them. Germline CDR1 and CDR2: LNHNV and YYDKDF (reference sequence). The CDR3 DNA reads as TGTGCCACCAGCAACAACGGGTTGAACACTGAAGCTTTCTTT. Residues: CATSNNGLNTEAFF.

This chain connects TRBV9 to TRBJ2-1; 11 bases fit TRBD2. Germline values: CDR1 SGDLS, CDR2 YYNGEE. This CDR3 has 17 amino acids. V lost 0 bases to trimming and J lost 4 bases; unmatched junction nucleotides: 6. This CDR3 is CASSVEASGGPYNEQFF. In DNA form, the CDR3 reads TGTGCCAGCAGCGTAGAGGCTAGCGGGGGGCCTTACAATGAGCAGTTCTTC.

The V and J genes are TRBV2 and TRBJ2-7; D might be TRBD1 (6 bases). The CDR3 has 15 residues. Trimming stripped 5 bases from V and 0 bases from J, with 14 bases between. CDR1 SNHLY and CDR2 FYNNEI come from the germline V gene. This CDR3 is CASSWDILSSYEQYF. DNA for the CDR3: TGTGCCAGCAGTTGGGACATCCTGAGCTCCTACGAGCAGTACTTC.

The rearrangement joins TRBV27 to TRBJ2-7; 12 nucleotides line up with TRBD2. Germline loops: CDR1 MNHEY, CDR2 SMNVEV (reference sequence). J was trimmed by 5 bases and V by 5 bases; bases with no gene match: 4. The CDR3 is made up of 14 amino acids. The CDR3 nucleotides read TGTGCCAGCAGTCGACTAGCGGGAGCCCACGAGCAGTACTTC. Translated: CASSRLAGAHEQYF.

V is TRBV15 and J is TRBJ2-5; 7 bases line up with TRBD1. The CDR3 is 14 residues long. Germline CDR1 reads LNHNV; CDR2 reads YYDKDF (reference sequence). V was clipped by 5 bases and J by 4 bases; unmatched bases: 7. The CDR3 region is CATSATTGSETQYF. The CDR3 DNA reads as TGTGCCACCAGCGCAACGACAGGGTCAGAGACCCAGTACTTC.

Only one count was recorded for this clone. The rearrangement joins TRBV9 to TRBJ2-1, with a weak D call TRBD2 (6 bases). This CDR3 has 15 amino acids. Germline loops: CDR1 SGDLS, CDR2 YYNGEE. V lost 0 bases to trimming and J lost 7 bases, with 14 bases between them. The CDR3 coding sequence is TGTGCCAGCAGCGTAGGGAGGGATGGGCAGAATGAGCAGTTCTTC. Residues: CASSVGRDGQNEQFF.

This sequence joins TRBV7-2 and TRBJ2-3; TRBD2 matches 8 bases. Unmatched junction bases numbered 10, after V lost 4 bases and J lost 4 bases. The length of the CDR3 is 16 residues. The germline V gene has CDR1 SGHTA and CDR2 FQGNSA. This chain's CDR3 is CASSSLRSGSADTQYF. For the CDR3, the DNA is TGTGCCAGCAGCTCCCTCAGAAGCGGGAGTGCAGATACGCAGTATTTT.

The rearrangement links TRBV23-1 to TRBJ2-2; 10 nucleotides line up with TRBD1. TRBV23-1 is designated an ORF whose function remains uncertain. With V trimmed by 5 bases and J by 2 bases, 8 bases remained unmatched. CDR3 length equals 17 residues. The CDR3 reads CASSSSGTGVNTGELFF. CDR3 nucleotide sequence: TGCGCCAGCAGTAGCTCCGGGACAGGGGTTAACACCGGGGAGCTGTTTTTT.

The chain joins TRBV5-1 to TRBJ2-2; maybe TRBD2 (6 bases). The germline V and J ends were trimmed by 1 base and 7 bases, with 11 bases remaining between them. From germline, CDR1 is SGHRS and CDR2 YFSETQ. CDR3 length: 14 amino acids. The CDR3 coding sequence is TGCGCCAGCAGCTTGAGCGGGTCGATCGGGGAGCTGTTTTTT. This codes for CASSLSGSIGELFF.

The rearrangement joins TRBV28 to TRBJ1-5; D remains unclear. The CDR3 consists of 15 residues. V was pared by 3 bases and J by 0 bases, with 9 bases between. Germline V gene sequence: CDR1 MDHEN, CDR2 SYDVKM. The CDR3 spells CASSLARVSNQPQHF. The DNA for the CDR3 is TGTGCCAGCAGTTTGGCTAGGGTTAGCAATCAGCCCCAGCATTTT.

This chain uses TRBV6-1 with TRBJ2-7; D is ambiguous. The CDR3 has 13 amino acids. Trimming took 10 bases from V and 5 from J, leaving 18 bases between them. Germline CDR1 reads MNHNS; CDR2 reads SASEGT. The CDR3 nucleotides are TGTGCCACCCTCCCGCCACAGAGTCACGAGCAGTACTTC. Its protein is CATLPPQSHEQYF.

The chain is built from TRBV6-1 and TRBJ1-1, with 7 bases lining up with TRBD1. The ends lost 6 bases at V and 6 bases at J; junction bases unmatched: 10. The germline V gene has CDR1 MNHNS and CDR2 SASEGT. The CDR3 spans 14 residues. CDR3 in amino acids: CASSLWGTDAEAFF. The CDR3 coding sequence is TGTGCCAGCAGCCTCTGGGGGACAGACGCTGAAGCTTTCTTT.

The chain employs TRBV4-1 and TRBJ2-6; 14 bases are a match to TRBD2. The V segment lost 0 bases and the J segment 0 bases; nucleotides outside the gene matches: 10. Germline CDR1 is MGHRA and CDR2 is YSYEKL. The CDR3 covers 22 residues. This CDR3 reads CASSQDPGLAGGGDSGANVLTF. Written as DNA, the CDR3 is TGCGCCAGCAGCCAAGATCCCGGACTAGCGGGAGGAGGGGACTCTGGGGCCAACGTCCTGACTTTC.

The chain uses TRBV7-6 and TRBJ1-6, with D possibly matching TRBD1 (6 bases). There are 13 residues in the CDR3. The V gene lost 7 bases and the J gene lost 8 bases, with 12 bases spanning the gap. The germline V gene has CDR1 SGHVS and CDR2 FNYEAQ. Written as DNA, the CDR3 is TGTGCCAGCAAACAGGGTTTGGATTCACCCCTCCACTTT. Protein product: CASKQGLDSPLHF.